A single TCR beta chain is shown here with its context. Its antigen is not identified. Per the germline V gene, CDR1 is LGHNA and CDR2 is YNFKEQ. This CDR3 spans 14 amino acids. V shed 1 base and J shed 0 bases, with 7 bases lying between them. This sample stems from a study of graft-versus-host responses after intestinal transplantation. Regarding the study as a whole: With peak circulating GvH clone levels came an association with early post-transplant HvG declines.

Using immunoSEQ multiplex PCR, the repertoire was profiled, and TCRdb retains in-frame clones only, with some absent. The repertoire holds 4,000 to 5,000 clones, with around three quarters as singletons. The authors processed graft tissue to release intraepithelial and lamina propria lymphocytes. The genes are TRBV4-2 and TRBJ2-7, with a tentative D call TRBD1 (5 bases). The receptor was derived from a human patient who received an intestinal transplant, so some T cells may come from the graft donor. Sequencing was performed on ileum tissue, taken approximately 51 weeks after intestinal transplantation. Here the CDR3 reads CASSQGQGSYEQYF. The CDR3 nucleotides are TGTGCCAGCAGCCAAGGGCAGGGCTCCTACGAGCAGTACTTC.